The clone carrying this TCR beta chain has a single count. The target antigen is unknown. The V and J ends lost 10 bases and 4 bases, in that order; junction bases with no gene match: 7. This CDR3 has 13 amino acids. CDR1 is MNHEY, CDR2 SVGAGI, per germline. Assay execution took place at the deep level. The repertoire was sequenced with immunoSEQ multiplex PCR; TCRdb's copy has only in-frame clones and lacks some. This sample carries about 2 million clones, around 95% of them seen once, and the ten largest clones take more than 0.1%. This entry is derived from a study of shared clonotypes between healthy human individuals. Study-level results: Blood was the sole source, and tissue repertoires probably differ.

Sequencing was done on a sample of naive CD4+ T cells sorted from blood. The subset was: CD45RA+ positively selected. This clonotype originated in a man aged 18 to 30 in good health. This chain joins TRBV6-5 and TRBJ1-5, with 7 positions matching TRBD1. The CDR3 loop reads CAIKGRGNQPQHF. The DNA for the CDR3 is TGTGCCATCAAGGGCAGGGGGAATCAGCCCCAGCATTTT.